Each of the 23 T cell receptor beta chains below was sequenced from the same sample in a study of beta chain features in type 1 diabetes. The investigators reverse transcribed all of the isolated RNA, so they sequenced expressed TCRB transcripts. Clones were read by immunoSEQ multiplex PCR, and TCRdb kept only the in-frame ones, dropping some. The data contain 970,000 or so clones, 15% to 20% of them singletons. What was sequenced was naive CD4+ T cells from blood. The origin of the receptors is a woman aged 18-35 years in good health.

The chain uses TRBV4-3 and TRBJ2-1; D is perhaps TRBD2 (6 bases). The germline CDR1 and CDR2 sequences are LGHNA and YSLEER. The CDR3 sequence is 17 residues long. With 4 bases removed from V and 2 bases from J, the gap between germline ends came to 18 bases. In nucleotides, the CDR3 is TGCGCCAGCAGCCGAAACCCCATAGCGGTGGCCTACAATGAGCAGTTCTTC. Protein: CASSRNPIAVAYNEQFF.

This clone was observed a handful of times. This chain connects TRBV28 to TRBJ2-7, with 10 bases fitting TRBD2. CDR3 length: 16 residues. The germline CDR1 and CDR2 sequences are MDHEN and SYDVKM. Unmatched junction bases numbered 8, after V lost 3 bases and J lost 3 bases. In DNA form, the CDR3 reads TGTGCCAGCAGTTTTCTCGCTAGCGGGAGAGTCTACGAGCAGTACTTC. Protein sequence: CASSFLASGRVYEQYF.

CDR3 sequence: CASSGGTSRDEQFF. The CDR3 region has the DNA TGTGCCAGCAGCGGTGGGACTAGCCGGGATGAGCAGTTCTTC. The chain links TRBV9 to TRBJ2-7, with 9 nucleotides matching TRBD2. The closer fit of TRBJ2-1 to the DNA end suggests the J call may be wrong. The CDR3 is made up of 14 amino acids. Germline-derived CDR1 and CDR2 are SGDLS and YYNGEE.

This clone has ten or more counts. J is TRBJ1-1 and V is TRBV14, with unresolved D. In germline, CDR1 is SGHDN, CDR2 FVKESK. The ends were cut back, 3 bases at V and 9 bases at J, with 17 bases in the middle. The CDR3 spans 14 residues. As DNA, the CDR3 is TGTGCCAGCAGCCACGCTGACACACCCAAAAAAGCTTTCTTT. Translating it yields CASSHADTPKKAFF.

Here the CDR3 DNA reads TGTGCCAGCAGTGATTTCATAGAGACCCAGTACTTC. It specifies CASSDFIETQYF. The chain employs TRBV6-1 and TRBJ2-5; D unresolved. The CDR3 extends over 12 amino acids. The V and J ends lost 3 bases and 4 bases respectively, with 6 bases between them. Per germline, CDR1 MNHNS and CDR2 SASEGT.

This chain connects TRBV11-2 to TRBJ2-1; D remains ambiguous. The ends were cut back, 5 bases at V and 4 bases at J, with 12 bases in the middle. The germline gives CDR1 SGHAT, CDR2 FQNNGV. There are 14 residues in the CDR3. For the CDR3, the DNA is TGTGCCAGCAGCCCGTTGAATGAATACAATGAGCAGTTCTTC. Residues: CASSPLNEYNEQFF.

This chain joins TRBV23-1 and TRBJ2-4; D gene uncertain. TRBV23-1 belongs to the ORF category, with a function that is uncertain. The CDR3 covers 19 residues. The V and J ends lost 0 bases and 2 bases respectively, with 20 bases between them. The CDR3 spells CASSQSRRVRIFTKNIQYF. DNA of the CDR3: TGCGCCAGCAGTCAATCCCGACGGGTACGGATTTTTACCAAAAACATTCAGTACTTC.

This chain connects TRBV25-1 to TRBJ2-3; D is undetermined. CDR3 length: 13 residues. The germline CDR1 and CDR2 sequences are MGHDK and SYGVNS. V was shortened by 8 bases and J by 0 bases, with 9 bases between the two germline ends. Here the CDR3 DNA reads TGTGCCAGCGGATCGGAAAGCACAGATACGCAGTATTTT. Encoded protein: CASGSESTDTQYF.

This clone was detected a few times. The V and J genes are TRBV2 and TRBJ2-7, with TRBD1 as a possible D gene (6 bases). The length of the CDR3 is 16 residues. The germline gives CDR1 SNHLY, CDR2 FYNNEI. V lost 6 bases, J lost 6 bases, and 24 bases lay in between. The CDR3 coding sequence is TGTGCCAGCAGGATGGACTTGGACAGCTTCAGGAGCGAGCAGTACTTC. This sequence encodes CASRMDLDSFRSEQYF.

The rearrangement joins TRBV7-9 to TRBJ2-3; 8 bases are a match to TRBD1. Trimming took 3 bases from V and 0 from J; bases not matched to a gene: 5. The CDR3 length is 16 residues. CDR1 and CDR2 (germline): SEHNR, FQNEAQ (reference sequence). The CDR3, as DNA: TGTGCCAGCAGCTTCGGGACAGGCCTTAGCACAGATACGCAGTATTTT. It translates to CASSFGTGLSTDTQYF.

This clone was seen only a few times. The chain couples TRBV10-3 to TRBJ1-1, with 8 bases lining up with TRBD1. V shed 7 bases, J shed 4 bases, and the junction held 2 bases outside the gene matches. The CDR3 is 12 residues long. Germline CDR1 is ENHRY and CDR2 is SYGVKD. This chain's CDR3 is CAITGTGTEAFF. Written as DNA, the CDR3 is TGTGCCATCACCGGGACAGGCACTGAAGCTTTCTTT.

This clone was observed a few times. Other DNA sequences in the same sample also yield this CDR3. The V call is TRBV6-5, the J call TRBJ2-7, with 9 bases fitting TRBD1. Trimming at V came to 6 bases and at J to 2 bases, leaving 2 bases not matched to a gene. The germline V gene encodes CDR1 MNHEY and CDR2 SVGAGI. The CDR3 is 13 amino acids. The CDR3 bases are TGTGCCAGCAGCAGGACAGGGGCCTACGAGCAGTACTTC. Translation gives CASSRTGAYEQYF.

The chain carries TRBV2 and TRBJ2-2; the match to TRBD1 covers 7 bases. Germline trimming cut 6 bases from V and 4 bases from J; bases unmatched to any gene: 5. Germline CDR1 SNHLY, CDR2 FYNNEI. This CDR3 is built from 14 residues. The CDR3 reads CASRKDRLTGELFF. DNA for the CDR3: TGTGCCAGCAGAAAGGACAGGCTCACCGGGGAGCTGTTTTTT.

In this sample, this clone turned up a few times. This rearrangement joins TRBV4-1 to TRBJ2-2; 9 bases align to TRBD2. The length of the CDR3 is 16 residues. Per germline, CDR1 MGHRA and CDR2 YSYEKL. J lost 4 bases, V lost 2 bases, and 5 bases had no gene match. The CDR3 bases are TGCGCCAGCAGCCAAAGGCGGGAGGGTGTCACCGGGGAGCTGTTTTTT. Residues: CASSQRREGVTGELFF.

This clone was counted only a few times. The chain recombines TRBV4-3 with TRBJ1-2, with TRBD1 matching 7 bases. The junction had 11 bases not matched to a gene; V was cut back by 5 bases and J by 5 bases. The CDR3 has 15 amino acids. Germline CDR1 is LGHNA and CDR2 is YSLEER. In DNA form, the CDR3 reads TGCGCCAGCAGCTCCCGATCCGGGACAGTATATGGCTACACCTTC. As protein: CASSSRSGTVYGYTF.

This rearrangement joins TRBV10-3 to TRBJ1-2; D unclear. The ends were cut back, 4 bases at V and 3 bases at J, with 9 bases in the middle. This CDR3 is built from 13 residues. CDR1 and CDR2 (germline): ENHRY, SYGVKD. The CDR3 nucleotides read TGTGCCATCAGTGTGAGGTCGGACTATGGCTACACCTTC. It encodes CAISVRSDYGYTF.

This clone was seen a few times. The chain is built from TRBV18 and TRBJ1-1; the match to TRBD1 covers 7 bases. The CDR3 spans 15 residues. V was clipped by 3 bases and J by 4 bases; unmatched bases: 8. CDR1 KGHSH and CDR2 LQKENI come from the germline V gene. For the CDR3, the DNA is TGTGCCAGCTCACCCCGGGACAGTCAATTCACTGAAGCTTTCTTT. Its protein is CASSPRDSQFTEAFF. The whole variable domain, remainder taken from reference TRBV18 and TRBJ1-1, is NAGVMQNPRHLVRRRGQEARLRCSPMKGHSHVYWYRQLPEEGLKFMVYLQKENIIDESGMPKERFSAEFPKEGPSILRIQQVVRGDSAAYFCASSPRDSQFTEAFFGQGTRLTVV.

The V gene is TRBV7-9, the J gene TRBJ1-1; possibly TRBD1 for D (6 bases). The germline CDR1 and CDR2 sequences are SEHNR and FQNEAQ (reference sequence). Trimming cost V 3 bases and J 10 bases, with 9 bases left between them. The CDR3 spans 11 residues. The CDR3, as DNA: TGTGCCAGCAGCTTCCAGACAGGAGCTTTCTTT. It is translated as CASSFQTGAFF.

This clone showed up just a few times. V gene TRBV29-1 combines with J gene TRBJ2-2; 14 bases agree with TRBD2. Germline V CDR1 and CDR2: SQVTM, ANQGSEA. After removal of 7 bases from V and 2 bases from J, the junction contained 3 bases not matched to a gene. The CDR3 runs 15 residues. The CDR3 DNA follows: TGCAGCGCGGGACTAGCGGGGGTCAACACCGGGGAGCTGTTTTTT. This sequence encodes CSAGLAGVNTGELFF.

This clone was counted between two and nine times. This chain uses TRBV6-1 with TRBJ1-5; D may be TRBD1 (6 bases). The germline gives CDR1 MNHNS, CDR2 SASEGT. V was pared by 6 bases and J by 7 bases, with 19 bases between. This CDR3 spans 15 amino acids. CDR3 amino acids: CASRPRTVPGQPQHF. The CDR3 DNA sequence: TGTGCCAGCAGGCCCCGGACAGTCCCTGGCCAGCCCCAGCATTTT.

This clone was detected a few times. This sequence joins TRBV6-1 and TRBJ1-1; 9 bases line up with TRBD1. The V gene's germline CDR1 is MNHNS and CDR2 SASEGT. Trimming at V came to 11 bases and at J to 4 bases, leaving 14 bases not matched to a gene. The CDR3 length is 15 residues. CDR3 DNA sequence: TGTGCCGGAGGGACAGGGTCGATTCCTGGCACTGAAGCTTTCTTT. Its protein product is CAGGTGSIPGTEAFF.

The table lists this clone with a few counts. The chain carries TRBV6-6 and TRBJ1-2, with D possibly matching TRBD1 (5 bases). Germline V gene data show CDR1 as MNHNY and CDR2 as SVGAGI (reference sequence). The CDR3 extends over 13 amino acids. With 7 bases removed from V and 4 bases from J, the gap between germline ends came to 13 bases. The CDR3 here is CASTRDSAYGYTF. CDR3 in DNA: TGTGCCAGCACCAGAGACAGCGCCTATGGCTACACCTTC.

This clone has just a few counts. The chain employs TRBV2 and TRBJ2-7, with D unresolved. With 7 bases removed from V and 5 bases from J, the gap between germline ends came to 15 bases. This CDR3 is built from 13 residues. Per germline, CDR1 SNHLY and CDR2 FYNNEI. CDR3 coding DNA: TGTGCCAGCAATCCTGGAACCGACCACGAGCAGTACTTC. Translation gives CASNPGTDHEQYF.